This T cell receptor beta chain was profiled in a study of T cell repertoires in cytomegalovirus infection. Study details: Carrying CMV and the relevant HLA type showed in public TCR beta signatures.

The CDR3 consists of 17 residues. Trimming left V 5 bases short and J 7 bases short, with 24 bases between. Germline assignment: CDR1 MDHEN and CDR2 SYDVKM. Via MiXCR, TCRdb re-called the reads, giving one row per CDR3 protein. The data contain around 440,000 distinct CDR3 sequences, approximately 10% of them singletons. In its sample, this clonotype was seen many times. Its target is unknown. Study-wide results and caveats: Cumulative public TCR beta family frequency identified carriers of CMV plus the relevant HLA. HLA-C-restricted CMV clonotypes gave the most frequent clonotype in two of eight donors.

This receptor was taken from a human donor in good health (CMV status not recorded). Some clones in this sample may be carry-over from other donors' samples. The sequencing sample was made of PBMCs. V usage is TRBV28 and J usage is TRBJ2-1; D perhaps matches TRBD2 (6 bases). CDR3 residues: CASSPNLGASDLNEQFF. Written as DNA, the CDR3 is TGTGCCAGCAGTCCCAATCTGGGCGCTAGCGATCTGAATGAGCAGTTCTTC.